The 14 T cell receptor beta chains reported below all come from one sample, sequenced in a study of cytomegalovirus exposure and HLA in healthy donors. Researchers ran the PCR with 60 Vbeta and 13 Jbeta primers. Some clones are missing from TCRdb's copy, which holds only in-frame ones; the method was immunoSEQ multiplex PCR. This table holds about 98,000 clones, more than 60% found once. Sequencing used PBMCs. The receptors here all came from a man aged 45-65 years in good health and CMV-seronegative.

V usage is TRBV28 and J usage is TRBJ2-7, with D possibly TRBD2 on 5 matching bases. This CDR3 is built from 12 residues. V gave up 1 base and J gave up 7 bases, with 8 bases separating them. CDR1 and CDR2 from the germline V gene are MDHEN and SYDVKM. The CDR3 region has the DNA TGTGCCAGCAGTTTATCAGGAGGAGAGCAGTACTTC. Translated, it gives CASSLSGGEQYF.

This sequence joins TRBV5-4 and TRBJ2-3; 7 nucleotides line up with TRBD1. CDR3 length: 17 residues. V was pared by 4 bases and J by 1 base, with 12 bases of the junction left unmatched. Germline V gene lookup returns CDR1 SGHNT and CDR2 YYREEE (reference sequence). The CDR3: CASSPTRDSLGTDTQYF. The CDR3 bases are TGTGCCAGCAGCCCAACACGGGACAGTCTCGGCACAGATACGCAGTATTTT.

DNA for the CDR3: TGCGCCAGCAGCTTGGTTACAGGGACCTCCTACGAGCAGTACTTC. Residues: CASSLVTGTSYEQYF. The rearrangement joins TRBV5-1 to TRBJ2-7, with TRBD1 as a possible D gene (6 bases). Germline CDR1 and CDR2: SGHRS and YFSETQ. Trimming took off 0 bases at V and 0 bases at J, with 10 bases between the two ends. The length of the CDR3 is 15 residues.

The CDR3 DNA follows: TGCGCCAGCAGTGAGTCGCAACAGGGTGTAGGGGAGCTGTTTTTT. This codes for CASSESQQGVGELFF. The genes are TRBV10-1 and TRBJ2-2; possibly TRBD1 for D (6 bases). CDR1 is WNHNN, CDR2 SYGVQD, per germline (reference sequence). The CDR3 loop spans 15 amino acids. V lost 0 bases to trimming and J lost 8 bases, with 13 bases between them.

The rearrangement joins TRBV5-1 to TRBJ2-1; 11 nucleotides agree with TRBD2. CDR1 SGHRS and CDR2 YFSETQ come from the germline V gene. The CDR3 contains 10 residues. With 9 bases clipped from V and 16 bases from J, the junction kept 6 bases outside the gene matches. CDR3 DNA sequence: TGCGCCAAATTAGCGGGAGGGCCTTTCTTC. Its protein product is CAKLAGGPFF.

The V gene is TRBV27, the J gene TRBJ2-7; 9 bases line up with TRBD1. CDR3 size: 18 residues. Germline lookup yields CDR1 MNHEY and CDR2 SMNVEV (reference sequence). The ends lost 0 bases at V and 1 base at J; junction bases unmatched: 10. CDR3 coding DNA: TGTGCCAGCAGTTTATCCCCTTACGCCGGGACAGGGTCCTACGAGCAGTACTTC. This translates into CASSLSPYAGTGSYEQYF.

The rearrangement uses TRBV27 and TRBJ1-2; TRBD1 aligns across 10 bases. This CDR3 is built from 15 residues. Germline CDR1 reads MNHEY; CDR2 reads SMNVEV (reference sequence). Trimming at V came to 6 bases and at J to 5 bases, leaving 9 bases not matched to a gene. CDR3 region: CASSRNPGQGYGYTF. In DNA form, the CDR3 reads TGTGCCAGCAGCCGAAACCCGGGACAGGGGTATGGCTACACCTTC.

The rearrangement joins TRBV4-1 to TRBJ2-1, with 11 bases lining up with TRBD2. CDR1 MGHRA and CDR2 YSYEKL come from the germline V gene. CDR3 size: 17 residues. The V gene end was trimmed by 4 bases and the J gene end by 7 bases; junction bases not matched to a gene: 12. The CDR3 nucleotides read TGCGCCAGCAGCCCCACCAAACTAGCGGGAGCAAAAAATGAGCAGTTCTTC. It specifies CASSPTKLAGAKNEQFF.

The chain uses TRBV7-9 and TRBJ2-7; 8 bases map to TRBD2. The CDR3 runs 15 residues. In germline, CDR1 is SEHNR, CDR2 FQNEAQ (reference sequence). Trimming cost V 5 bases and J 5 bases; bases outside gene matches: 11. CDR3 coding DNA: TGTGCCAGCAGCCCGGCGCGGGGGGCCGTCCACGAGCAGTACTTC. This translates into CASSPARGAVHEQYF.

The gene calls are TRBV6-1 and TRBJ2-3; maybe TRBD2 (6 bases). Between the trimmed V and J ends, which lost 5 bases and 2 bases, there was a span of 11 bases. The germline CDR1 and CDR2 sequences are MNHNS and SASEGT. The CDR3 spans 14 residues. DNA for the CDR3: TGTGCCAGCAGTCCCGGGGGAGACACAGATACGCAGTATTTT. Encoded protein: CASSPGGDTDTQYF.

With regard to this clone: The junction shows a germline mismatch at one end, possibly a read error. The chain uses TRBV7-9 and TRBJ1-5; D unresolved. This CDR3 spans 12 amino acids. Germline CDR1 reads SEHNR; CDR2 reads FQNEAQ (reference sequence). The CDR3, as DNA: TGTTCCAGCAGCTCGTTCAATCAGCCCCAGCATTTT. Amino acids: CSSSSFNQPQHF.

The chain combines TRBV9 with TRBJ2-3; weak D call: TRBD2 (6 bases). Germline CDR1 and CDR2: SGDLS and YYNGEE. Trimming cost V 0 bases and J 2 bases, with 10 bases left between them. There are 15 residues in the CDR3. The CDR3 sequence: CASSVVAGPTDTQYF. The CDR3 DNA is TGTGCCAGCAGCGTAGTGGCGGGGCCCACAGATACGCAGTATTTT.

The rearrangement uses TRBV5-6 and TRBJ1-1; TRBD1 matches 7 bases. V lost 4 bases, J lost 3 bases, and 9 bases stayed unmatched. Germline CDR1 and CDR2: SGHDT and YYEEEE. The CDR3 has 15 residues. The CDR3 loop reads CASSPQTGRDTEAFF. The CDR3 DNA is TGTGCCAGCAGCCCACAGACAGGGCGGGACACTGAAGCTTTCTTT.

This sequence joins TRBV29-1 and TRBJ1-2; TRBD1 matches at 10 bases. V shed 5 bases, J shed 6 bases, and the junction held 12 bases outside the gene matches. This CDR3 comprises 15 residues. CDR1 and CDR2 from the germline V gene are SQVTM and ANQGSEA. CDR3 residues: CSVYPQLGQGDGYTF. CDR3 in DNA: TGCAGCGTTTACCCCCAATTAGGACAGGGGGATGGCTACACCTTC.